The T cell receptor (beta chain) described here comes from a study of T cell responses to AZD1222 COVID-19 vaccine. Study conclusions and caveats: Mostly white British, mostly female donors; authors suggested clonal diversity may be underestimated. Reportedly, close to half of spike-specific TCRs are directed against unmutated variant regions. Among AZD1222 vaccinees, only five to seven were seropositive at baseline.

Only in-frame clones appear in the TCRdb table, and some are missing; sequencing was by immunoSEQ multiplex PCR. The profile covers 90,000 to 120,000 clones, with about 85% appearing a single time and approximately 4.3% taken by the ten largest. This clone was seen only a few times. Its antigen is not known. Trimming removed 4 bases at V and 7 bases at J, with 14 bases between. This CDR3 region has 13 residues. The germline gives CDR1 MNHEY, CDR2 SVGAGI. The receptor was derived from an adult in good health. V is TRBV6-5 and J is TRBJ2-7; perhaps D is TRBD1 or TRBD2 (5 bases each). Sequences were derived from peripheral blood, sampled on day 0 of AZD1222 vaccination. The CDR3 sequence is CASSSGTPGEQYF. CDR3 DNA sequence: TGTGCCAGCAGTTCCGGGACCCCGGGAGAGCAGTACTTC.